Listed below are T cell receptor beta chains from one sample, sequenced in a study of lymphopenia after photon versus proton radiotherapy. Repertoires were generated with immunoSEQ multiplex PCR, while TCRdb's copy carries only in-frame clones and drops some. The table includes some 30,000 clones, approximately 95% detected once. The sequences come from peripheral blood, collected from a patient treated with photon-based radiotherapy. The receptors come from a woman aged 45-60 years with cholangiocarcinoma. The CDR3 runs from the conserved cysteine through the conserved F or W. D genes are given only for firm matches. Clone size is not always given. Where it is, it says once, few, many or a class for expanded clones.

clone_size	v_call	d_call	j_call	cdr3_nt	cdr3_aa
.	TRBV6-6	.	TRBJ1-2	TGTGCCAGCAGCTCCCCATCAGACTATGGCTACACCTTC	CASSSPSDYGYTF
few	TRBV5-5	.	TRBJ1-2	TGTGCCAGCAGCAATCGGGACCAGACGGGCTACACCTTC	CASSNRDQTGYTF
.	TRBV10-3	.	TRBJ1-6	TGTGCCATCAACCCCGGTATAAGGGATTCACCCCTCCACTTT	CAINPGIRDSPLHF
.	TRBV5-4	TRBD1	TRBJ2-6	TGTGCCAGCAGTGACAGGGCTGGGGCCAACGTCCTGACTTTC	CASSDRAGANVLTF
.	TRBV28	TRBD1	TRBJ2-1	TGTGCCAGCAGTATACCGGACAGGGAGGCGGATGAGCAGTTCTTC	CASSIPDREADEQFF
.	TRBV10-1	.	TRBJ2-2	TGCGCCAGCAGTGAGTCAGGGGGTCAAACCGGGGAGCTGTTTTTT	CASSESGGQTGELFF
.	TRBV14	.	TRBJ1-1	TGTGCCAGCAGCCAAGGGGGTGGGGTTACAGCTTTCTTT	CASSQGGGVTAFF
.	TRBV5-5	.	TRBJ1-4	TGTGCCAGCAGCACTACAGAACGAAATGAAAAACTGTTTTTT	CASSTTERNEKLFF
once	TRBV27	.	TRBJ1-6	TGTGCCAGCAGTCCGGGGGCCAGGCCACCCCTCCACTTT	CASSPGARPPLHF
.	TRBV11-3	.	TRBJ2-3	TGTGCCAGCAGCTCGAGAGATACGCAGTATTTT	CASSSRDTQYF
.	TRBV14	.	TRBJ1-1	TGTGCCAGCAGCCTAGGGTGGAACACTGAAGCTTTCTTT	CASSLGWNTEAFF
.	TRBV19	.	TRBJ1-4	TGTGCCAGTAGTAACAGGGCGACCTTATTGGAAAAACTGTTTTTT	CASSNRATLLEKLFF
.	TRBV10-3	.	TRBJ1-2	TGTGCCATCAAGGGCAGGGGAAGGGGCTATGGCTACACCTTC	CAIKGRGRGYGYTF
.	TRBV9	TRBD1	TRBJ1-4	TGTGCCAGCAGCCCGAGGACAGGGGGCGACAATGAAAAACTGTTTTTT	CASSPRTGGDNEKLFF
.	TRBV25-1	TRBD1	TRBJ1-5	TGTGCCAGCAAGGGACAGTTCAATCAGCCCCAGCATTTT	CASKGQFNQPQHF
.	TRBV4-3	.	TRBJ1-2	TGCGCCAGCAGCCAAGCCGTGGAAGGCTATGGCTACACCTTC	CASSQAVEGYGYTF
.	TRBV7-8	TRBD2	TRBJ2-5	TGTGCCAGCAGCCCCCTTAGCGGGGCGAGGCAAGAGACCCAGTACTTC	CASSPLSGARQETQYF
.	TRBV19	TRBD1	TRBJ2-7	TGTGCCAGTAGTATAGCTCCGGGACAGGGGGGATCCTACGAGCAGTACTTC	CASSIAPGQGGSYEQYF
once	TRBV7-2	.	TRBJ2-7	TGTGCCAGCAGCTTAGTGAGAGGAAACTACGAGCAGTACTTC	CASSLVRGNYEQYF
.	TRBV5-4	TRBD1	TRBJ1-1	TGTGCCAGCAGCTTGGATGGCAGGGGGCGAACTGAAGCTTTCTTT	CASSLDGRGRTEAFF
.	TRBV6-1	TRBD1	TRBJ2-2	TGTGCCAGCAGTGACCACTGGACAGGGACCAAATTAAACACCGGGGAGCTGTTTTTT	CASSDHWTGTKLNTGELFF
.	TRBV4-1	.	TRBJ2-7	TGCGCCAGCAGCGGACCGGCACGGGGCGAGCAGTACTTC	CASSGPARGEQYF
.	TRBV7-9	TRBD1	TRBJ1-5	TGTGCCAGCAGCTACTCAACAGGGGCTAGCAATCAGCCCCAGCATTTT	CASSYSTGASNQPQHF
.	TRBV18	TRBD1	TRBJ1-2	TGTGCCAGCTCGACGAAAGGGACAGACAATGGCTACACCTTC	CASSTKGTDNGYTF
.	TRBV4-3	.	TRBJ1-1	TGCGCCAGCAGCCAAGGGGGCGGGAACACTGAAGCTTTCTTT	CASSQGGGNTEAFF
.	TRBV12-5	.	TRBJ1-1	TGTGCTAGTGGTCCGGAGGGGGGGGTTAGCGCTGAAGCTTTCTTT	CASGPEGGVSAEAFF
.	TRBV4-3	.	TRBJ1-2	TGCGCCAGCAGCCAAGACCGGGGTACGGATGGCTACACCTTC	CASSQDRGTDGYTF
.	TRBV5-1	TRBD1	TRBJ2-1	TGCGCCAGCAGCGGGGGACAGCGAACCTACAATGAGCAGTTCTTC	CASSGGQRTYNEQFF
.	TRBV10-3	TRBD1	TRBJ1-1	TGTGCCATCAGTGAAGGGGACAGATACACTGAAGCTTTCTTT	CAISEGDRYTEAFF
.	TRBV5-1	.	TRBJ2-3	TGCGCCAGCAGCGCCCCGGGGAATACGCAGTATTTT	CASSAPGNTQYF
.	TRBV6-5	.	TRBJ2-7	TGTGCCAGCAGTTACTCGACGGGCGAGCAGTACTTC	CASSYSTGEQYF
.	TRBV7-8	.	TRBJ1-1	TGTGCCAGCAGCCCAGGGTCAGGCAGGGGGAACACTGAAGCTTTCTTT	CASSPGSGRGNTEAFF
.	TRBV10-3	.	TRBJ1-5	TGTGCCATCAGTGCCTCGACAGGCGAGCAGCCCCAGCATTTT	CAISASTGEQPQHF
once	TRBV5-6	.	TRBJ1-1	TGTGCCAGCAGCCTGAACACTGAAGCTTTCTTT	CASSLNTEAFF
.	TRBV7-2	.	TRBJ2-1	TGTGCCGTACGGGTAGCGGCTGGCAATGAGCAGTTCTTC	CAVRVAAGNEQFF
.	TRBV10-3	TRBD2	TRBJ2-1	TGTGCCATCAGTCCCTTTAGCGGGGGGAAAGTCTATGAGCAGTTCTTC	CAISPFSGGKVYEQFF
.	TRBV5-1	.	TRBJ2-2	TGCGCCAGCAGCCCGGGGACCTGGGAACGGGAGCTGTTTTTT	CASSPGTWERELFF
.	TRBV10-3	TRBD1	TRBJ1-2	TGTGCCATCCGCCAAGCCCAGGGACAGGGTGGCTATGGCTACACCTTC	CAIRQAQGQGGYGYTF
.	TRBV14	.	TRBJ1-1	TGTGCCAGCAGCCAAGTCATGGAGGGGCGGAGGACTGAAGCTTTCTTT	CASSQVMEGRRTEAFF
.	TRBV5-1	.	TRBJ2-2	TGCGCCAGCAGCGAGTTGGCTACGAACACCGGGGAGCTGTTTTTT	CASSELATNTGELFF
.	TRBV2	.	TRBJ2-1	TGTGCCAGCAGTTCTTACACGGCAGGCCTCTACAATGAGCAGTTCTTC	CASSSYTAGLYNEQFF
once	TRBV7-6	.	TRBJ2-5	TGTGCCAGCAGCTTATTTGGGGGACCACAAGAGACCCAGTACTTC	CASSLFGGPQETQYF
.	TRBV7-2	.	TRBJ1-1	TGTGCCAGCAGCTTAGTAGGCAGGGGATTGAACACTGAAGCTTTCTTT	CASSLVGRGLNTEAFF
.	TRBV6-6	TRBD2	TRBJ2-3	TGTGCCAGCAGTCCCGGGACTAGCGGTACGCAGTATTTT	CASSPGTSGTQYF
.	TRBV7-2	.	TRBJ1-2	TGTGCCAGCAGCTCAACCCCAGAGGGCTCTCACTATGGCTACACCTTC	CASSSTPEGSHYGYTF
.	TRBV6-6	TRBD1	TRBJ1-2	TGTGCCAGCAGTCCTACAGGGGACTATGGCTACACCTTC	CASSPTGDYGYTF
.	TRBV18	.	TRBJ2-5	TGTGCCAGCTCACCGCGGGGCCAAGAGACCCAGTACTTC	CASSPRGQETQYF
once	TRBV9	TRBD2	TRBJ2-4	TGTGCCAGCAGCCCCGACGGGGGGAAAGCCAAAAACATTCAGTACTTC	CASSPDGGKAKNIQYF
once	TRBV7-9	.	TRBJ1-1	TGTGCCAGCAGCTTACGCAGTGAGGGCACTGAAGCTTTCTTT	CASSLRSEGTEAFF
.	TRBV6-1	TRBD1	TRBJ2-7	TGTGCCAGCAGTCAGGGACAGGTTAGCTCCTACGAGCAGTACTTC	CASSQGQVSSYEQYF
.	TRBV19	.	TRBJ1-6	TGTGCCAGTAGTATAGATACAGCTTTCTACTCCTATAATTCACCCCTCCACTTT	CASSIDTAFYSYNSPLHF
.	TRBV4-3	TRBD2	TRBJ2-1	TGCGCCAGCAGCCCAGGACTAGCGGGGGGGAGCTCCTACAATGAGCAGTTCTTC	CASSPGLAGGSSYNEQFF